The 2 T cell receptor beta chains below were found in one sample sequenced in a study of cytomegalovirus exposure and HLA in healthy donors. The study ran its PCR with 60 Vbeta and 13 Jbeta primers. Some clones are missing from TCRdb's copy, which holds only in-frame ones; the method was immunoSEQ multiplex PCR. The sample includes 150,000 to 200,000 clones, around 68% of them seen just once. Sequencing was done on a sample of PBMCs. Receptor source: a man aged 40-49 years in good health and CMV-seronegative.

The chain links TRBV5-1 to TRBJ2-7; weak D call: TRBD1 (6 bases). CDR1 and CDR2 from the germline V gene are SGHRS and YFSETQ. V lost 5 bases and J lost 6, with 12 bases in between. This CDR3 has 12 residues. The CDR3 nucleotides read TGCGCCAGCAGTTTCAGGGGTAGCGAGCAGTACTTC. Its protein is CASSFRGSEQYF.

This chain links TRBV2 with TRBJ2-5; 8 bases match TRBD2. With 6 bases clipped from V and 0 bases from J, the junction kept 3 bases outside the gene matches. Germline CDR1 reads SNHLY; CDR2 reads FYNNEI. The CDR3 is made up of 14 amino acids. The CDR3 spells CASRTSANQETQYF. CDR3 coding DNA: TGTGCCAGCAGGACTAGCGCCAACCAAGAGACCCAGTACTTC.